This T cell receptor (beta chain) was identified during a study of CD8 T cells in ankylosing spondylitis. Regarding the study as a whole: Disease-linked clones reportedly concentrated significantly in matched ankylosing spondylitis synovial fluid. A CD8+ phenotype characterized the disease-linked clones, which were relatively rare in peripheral blood. About 8 highly homologous variants formed a TCR beta motif that appeared characteristic of ankylosing spondylitis blood.

This clonotype was observed a few times. Its antigen is not identified. Per the germline V gene, CDR1 is LGHNT and CDR2 is FRNRAP. The germline V and J ends were trimmed by 6 bases and 4 bases, with 10 bases remaining between them. There are 13 residues in the CDR3. Each CDR3 protein gets one entry after TCRdb re-called the 5' RACE reads with MiXCR. The sample comprises 75,000 to 95,000 distinct CDR3 sequences, around 8.3% of which are singletons, and under 35% rests with the top ten. The sequenced sample was blood, either unsorted or a sorted T cell fraction (not recorded which). The source of this sequence is a male donor with ankylosing spondylitis. V usage is TRBV12-5 and J usage is TRBJ2-1; maybe TRBD1 (6 bases). The CDR3 reads CASGIGQYNEQFF. CDR3 DNA: TGTGCTAGTGGAATTGGACAGTACAATGAGCAGTTCTTC.